Below, 17 T cell receptor beta chains from the same sample are listed, as sequenced in a study of T cell repertoires in cytomegalovirus infection. One entry per CDR3 protein results from TCRdb running MiXCR on the reads. This repertoire shows some 400,000 distinct CDR3 sequences, about 33% found once; its top ten account for approximately 13%. The specimen was PBMCs. Receptors were obtained from a human donor in good health (CMV status not recorded). Some clones in this sample may be carry-over from other donors' samples.

The chain has TRBV6-2 or TRBV6-3 and TRBJ1-2; no clear D. Germline V CDR1 and CDR2: MNHEY, SVGEGT. The CDR3 loop spans 15 amino acids. V lost 0 bases and J 4 bases, leaving 12 bases between the germline ends. CDR3 nucleotides: TGTGCCAGCAGTTACTCAGAGGTCAACGCCTATGGCTACACCTTC. This codes for CASSYSEVNAYGYTF.

The rearrangement links TRBV27 to TRBJ2-3, with a possible D match to TRBD1 (6 bases). The CDR3 length is 17 residues. Per germline, CDR1 MNHEY and CDR2 SMNVEV (reference sequence). V lost 3 bases and J 0 bases, leaving 16 bases between the germline ends. The CDR3 DNA is TGTGCCAGCAGTTTCCTCCAGGGGAGATTTAGCACAGATACGCAGTATTTT. Amino acids: CASSFLQGRFSTDTQYF.

V usage is TRBV12-3 or TRBV12-4 and J usage is TRBJ1-4, with 11 bases fitting TRBD1. Trimming removed 6 bases from V and 7 bases from J; junction bases left unmatched: 7. The length of the CDR3 is 15 residues. For the CDR3, the DNA is TGTGCCAGCAGCCATGGACAGGGGGCGGTTGAAAAACTGTTTTTT. Translating gives CASSHGQGAVEKLFF.

This clonotype was found a few times. J is TRBJ1-3 and V is TRBV11-2; D gene ambiguous. This CDR3 region has 18 residues. The V gene's germline CDR1 is SGHAT and CDR2 FQNNGV. The ends were cut back, 2 bases at V and 0 bases at J, with 17 bases in the middle. The DNA of the CDR3 is TGTGCCAGCAGCTTAAGGATGACGGGCGGAACCTCTGGAAACACCATATATTTT. Amino acid sequence: CASSLRMTGGTSGNTIYF.

This clonotype turned up a few times. The chain combines TRBV19 with TRBJ1-1; D remains unclear. Trimming removed 7 bases at V and 1 base at J, with 19 bases between. Germline lookup yields CDR1 LNHDA and CDR2 SQIVND (reference sequence). There are 16 residues in the CDR3. The CDR3 sequence: CASISGRLTSNTEAFF. The CDR3 region has the DNA TGTGCCAGTATCTCTGGCAGGCTGACTTCGAACACTGAAGCTTTCTTT.

This chain uses TRBV4-2 with TRBJ2-5; TRBD1 matches at 8 bases. Germline loops: CDR1 LGHNA, CDR2 YNFKEQ. The J segment lost 1 base and the V segment lost 1 base, leaving 2 bases of the junction unmatched. The CDR3 has 15 amino acids. DNA for the CDR3: TGTGCCAGCAGCCAAGGGACAGGGACCCAAGAGACCCAGTACTTC. Amino acids: CASSQGTGTQETQYF.

This clonotype was counted only a few times. The rearrangement joins TRBV2 to TRBJ1-4; D gene uncertain. The germline CDR1 and CDR2 sequences are SNHLY and FYNNEI. V lost 8 bases and J lost 0, with 10 bases in between. This CDR3 region has 14 residues. This CDR3 reads CASRPEATNEKLFF. CDR3 in DNA: TGTGCCAGCCGCCCTGAGGCAACTAATGAAAAACTGTTTTTT.

This clonotype was recorded a few times. The chain links TRBV11-2 to TRBJ2-2, with 9 bases identical to TRBD2. Germline loops: CDR1 SGHAT, CDR2 FQNNGV. The CDR3 runs 15 residues. With 0 bases clipped from V and 6 bases from J, the junction kept 2 bases outside the gene matches. In DNA form, the CDR3 reads TGTGCCAGCAGCTTAGAACTAGCGGGTGCCGGGGAGCTGTTTTTT. As protein: CASSLELAGAGELFF. Full variable domain (outside the CDR3, taken from reference TRBV11-2 and TRBJ2-2): EAGVAQSPRYKIIEKRQSVAFWCNPISGHATLYWYQQILGQGPKLLIQFQNNGVVDDSQLPKDRFSAERLKGVDSTLKIQPAKLEDSAVYLCASSLELAGAGELFFGEGSRLTVL.

This clonotype was detected many times. The chain is built from TRBV7-2 and TRBJ1-2; a weak D match, TRBD1 (6 bases). CDR1 is SGHTA, CDR2 FQGNSA, per germline. This CDR3 is built from 14 residues. V was trimmed by 1 base and J by 7 bases, leaving 13 bases between them. CDR3 sequence (DNA): TGTGCCAGCAGCTTAGAGGGGGGGGCGCGTGGCTACACCTTC. Translation: CASSLEGGARGYTF.

The CDR3 loop reads CASSFIMRENYGYTF. The CDR3 bases are TGTGCCAGCAGTTTTATCATGAGGGAAAACTATGGCTACACCTTC. This chain connects TRBV6-2 or TRBV6-3 to TRBJ1-2; D call uncertain. The CDR3 spans 15 residues. Trimming left V 4 bases short and J 2 bases short, with 14 bases between. Germline values: CDR1 MNHEY, CDR2 SVGEGT.

The CDR3 here is CASIPGQGSYNEQFF. Written as DNA, the CDR3 is TGTGCCAGCATTCCAGGCCAAGGTTCCTACAATGAGCAGTTCTTC. This chain joins TRBV12-3 or TRBV12-4 and TRBJ2-1; D unclear. The CDR3 has 15 residues. V lost 7 bases to trimming and J lost 1 base, with 14 bases between them.

This clonotype was observed many times. This chain joins TRBV7-8 and TRBJ2-1; D is perhaps TRBD1 (6 bases). Trimming left V 5 bases short and J 3 bases short, with 17 bases between. The germline CDR1 and CDR2 sequences are SGHVS and FQNEAQ. CDR3 length: 16 residues. The CDR3 DNA reads TGTGCCAGCAGCGCCCGTGGCAGGGGATACTACAATGAGCAGTTCTTC. Translating gives CASSARGRGYYNEQFF.

About this clonotype itself: This may arise from a read error, as a much more abundant clone is one base away. J is TRBJ2-3 and V is TRBV7-6; 16 bases match TRBD2. This CDR3 is 18 amino acids long. Germline CDR1 SGHVS, CDR2 FNYEAQ. CDR3 amino acids: CSSSLGTSGGAGTDTQYF. The DNA for the CDR3 is TGTTCCAGCAGCTTAGGGACTAGCGGGGGGGCCGGCACAGATACGCAGTATTTT. The full variable domain, in which reference TRBV7-6 and TRBJ2-3 provide the parts outside the CDR3, is GAGVSQSPRYKVTKRGQDVALRCDPISGHVSLYWYRQALGQGPEFLTYFNYEAQQDKSGLPNDRFSAERPEGSISTLTIQRTEQRDSAMYRCSSSLGTSGGAGTDTQYFGPGTRLTVL.

This sequence joins TRBV15 and TRBJ1-5; D gene uncertain. Trimming took off 0 bases at V and 0 bases at J, with 6 bases between the two ends. The CDR3 is 15 amino acids. Germline-derived CDR1 and CDR2 are LNHNV and YYDKDF (reference sequence). CDR3 residues: CATSRDRNSNQPQHF. As DNA, the CDR3 is TGTGCCACCAGCAGAGACAGGAATAGCAATCAGCCCCAGCATTTT.

The V and J genes are TRBV5-1 and TRBJ1-3, with D possibly matching TRBD1 (5 bases). The germline V gene encodes CDR1 SGHRS and CDR2 YFSETQ. CDR3 length equals 18 residues. Trimming took off 0 bases at V and 0 bases at J, with 16 bases between the two ends. CDR3 loop: CASSLAGSWQGSGNTIYF. In nucleotides, the CDR3 is TGCGCCAGCAGCTTGGCCGGATCGTGGCAGGGCTCTGGAAACACCATATATTTT.

Comments on this clonotype: Its ends do not fully match the called genes, so a read error is possible. CDR3 residues: CASSHTGLAGNYGSTF. In DNA form, the CDR3 reads TGCGCCAGCAGCCACACAGGGTTAGCGGGCAACTATGGCTCCACCTTC. V usage is TRBV5-1 and J usage is TRBJ1-2; D is possibly TRBD1 (6 bases). Per the germline V gene, CDR1 is SGHRS and CDR2 is YFSETQ. This CDR3 is built from 16 residues.

At least ten counts were recorded for this clonotype. The CDR3 region has the DNA TGTGCCAGCAGCCCCCTAAACGGAAATCTCTTCGAGCAGTACTTC. Its translation is CASSPLNGNLFEQYF. The chain joins TRBV7-9 to TRBJ2-7; no clear D gene. Germline-derived CDR1 and CDR2 are SEHNR and FQNEAQ (reference sequence). Trimming removed 5 bases from V and 6 bases from J, with 20 bases in between. CDR3 size: 15 residues. Complete variable domain (other parts from reference TRBV7-9 and TRBJ2-7): DTGVSQNPRHKITKRGQNVTFRCDPISEHNRLYWYRQTLGQGPEFLTYFQNEAQLEKSRLLSDRFSAERPKGSFSTLEIQRTEQGDSAMYLCASSPLNGNLFEQYFGPGTRLTVT.